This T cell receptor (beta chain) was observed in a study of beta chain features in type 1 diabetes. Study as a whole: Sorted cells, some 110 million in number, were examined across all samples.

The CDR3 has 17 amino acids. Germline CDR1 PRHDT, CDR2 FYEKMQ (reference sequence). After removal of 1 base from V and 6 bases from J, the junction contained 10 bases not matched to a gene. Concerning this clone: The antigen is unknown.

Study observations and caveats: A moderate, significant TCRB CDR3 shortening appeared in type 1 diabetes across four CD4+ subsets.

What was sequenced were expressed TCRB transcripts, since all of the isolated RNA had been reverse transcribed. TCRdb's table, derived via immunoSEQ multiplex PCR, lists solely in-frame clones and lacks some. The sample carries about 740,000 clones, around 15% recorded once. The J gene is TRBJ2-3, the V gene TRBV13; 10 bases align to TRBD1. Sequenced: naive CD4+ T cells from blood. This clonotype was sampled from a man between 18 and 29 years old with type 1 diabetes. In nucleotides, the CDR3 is TGTGCCAGCAGCTTAGCTTGGGACAGGGGTCGGTCGGATACGCAGTATTTT. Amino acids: CASSLAWDRGRSDTQYF.